This passage covers 5 T cell receptor beta chains from one sample sequenced in a study of technical replicates of blood from a few donors. Profiled with immunoSEQ multiplex PCR; TCRdb holds only in-frame clones, not every one. The data show 50,000 to 75,000 clones, 93% seen once. Sequencing was carried out using PBMCs. Source of these receptors: a human donor in good health. Some clones in this sample may be carry-over from other donors' samples.

The chain links TRBV13 to TRBJ2-7; the match to TRBD2 covers 7 bases. Germline V gives CDR1 PRHDT, CDR2 FYEKMQ (reference sequence). The CDR3 runs to 14 residues. Trimming removed 4 bases from V and 2 bases from J; junction bases left unmatched: 5. In DNA, the CDR3 is TGTGCCAGCAGCTCAAGACTAGCCACCTACGAGCAGTACTTC. This codes for CASSSRLATYEQYF. The variable domain in full, completed from reference TRBV13 and TRBJ2-7, reads AAGVIQSPRHLIKEKRETATLKCYPIPRHDTVYWYQQGPGQDPQFLISFYEKMQSDKGSIPDRFSAQQFSDYHSELNMSSLELGDSALYFCASSSRLATYEQYFGPGTRLTVT.

The chain carries TRBV14 and TRBJ2-1, with 7 bases that match TRBD2. Germline lookup yields CDR1 SGHDN and CDR2 FVKESK. V trimming: 1 base; J trimming: 0 bases; junction bases outside the gene matches: 3. There are 16 residues in the CDR3. CDR3 bases: TGTGCCAGCAGCCAAGCAGCGGGGAGCTCCTACAATGAGCAGTTCTTC. Translation: CASSQAAGSSYNEQFF. The full variable domain, its missing parts supplied by reference TRBV14 and TRBJ2-1, is EAGVTQFPSHSVIEKGQTVTLRCDPISGHDNLYWYRRVMGKEIKFLLHFVKESKQDESGMPNNRFLAERTGGTYSTLKVQPAELEDSGVYFCASSQAAGSSYNEQFFGPGTRLTVL.

The J gene is TRBJ2-7, the V gene TRBV4-1; 10 nucleotides line up with TRBD1. Looked up from germline, CDR1 is MGHRA and CDR2 is YSYEKL. The length of the CDR3 is 15 residues. After removal of 6 bases from V and 0 bases from J, the junction contained 5 bases not matched to a gene. The CDR3 DNA is TGCGCCAGCAGTCGGACAGGGGGAGACTCCTACGAGCAGTACTTC. Translated, it gives CASSRTGGDSYEQYF.

CDR3 nucleotide sequence: TGTGCCAGCTCACCAAAGCGGGGGGATGAAGAGACCCAGTACTTC. Protein product: CASSPKRGDEETQYF. V usage is TRBV18 and J usage is TRBJ2-5; 9 nucleotides agree with TRBD2. The CDR3 is made up of 15 amino acids. Looked up from germline, CDR1 is KGHSH and CDR2 is LQKENI. V gave up 2 bases and J gave up 3 bases; unmatched junction bases: 4.

The rearrangement links TRBV4-3 to TRBJ2-6; TRBD1 matches at 7 bases. Per germline, CDR1 LGHNA and CDR2 YSLEER. The CDR3 has 20 amino acids. Losses at the gene ends were 0 bases for V and 0 bases for J; bases not matched to a gene: 11. Here the CDR3 reads CASSQDSGGQALSGANVLTF. DNA for the CDR3: TGCGCCAGCAGCCAAGATAGTGGAGGACAGGCGCTCTCTGGGGCCAACGTCCTGACTTTC.